These T cell receptor beta chains were read from a single sample in a study of vaccination effects on CD4 cells after COVID-19. Their antigen targets remain unknown. Some clones are missing from TCRdb's copy, which holds only in-frame ones; the method was immunoSEQ multiplex PCR. The table has about 61,000 clones, 75% to 85% seen once. The material sequenced was CD4+ T cells from PBMCs cultured with HCoV-229E spike peptides, taken before COVID-19 vaccination. The receptor set was obtained from a human donor who received a COVID-19 vaccine. Both conserved end residues are part of each CDR3. D genes are given only for firm matches. Only some rows state a clone size, as once, few, many or a class for expanded clones.

cdr3_nt cdr3_aa d_call clone_size j_call v_call
TGCAGTGCTAGTAGAGGGGCGCCTGGAAACACCATATATTTT CSASRGAPGNTIYF NA NA TRBJ1-3 TRBV20-1
TGTGCCAGTACCCCATTCAGGGACCTTAGCAATCAGCCCCAGCATTTT CASTPFRDLSNQPQHF NA NA TRBJ1-5 TRBV19
TGTGCCAGCAGCCAGTCCGGGCCAAATCAGCCCCAGCATTTT CASSQSGPNQPQHF NA few TRBJ1-5 TRBV7-3
TGTGCCACCAGTGATTTAGGAGGGGTAACAGATACGCAGTATTTT CATSDLGGVTDTQYF NA medium-sized TRBJ2-3 TRBV24-1
TGTGCCAGCAGTCTTGGTGGCTATGGCTACACCTTC CASSLGGYGYTF NA NA TRBJ1-2 TRBV28
TGTGCCAGCAGCTTGACAGTCTATGGCTACACCTTC CASSLTVYGYTF NA once TRBJ1-2 TRBV12-3/TRBV12-4
TGTGCCAGCAGCCCTGGACGGATGCTTACGGAGACCCAGTACTTC CASSPGRMLTETQYF NA NA TRBJ2-5 TRBV7-2
TGTGCCAGCAGCCAAGAGGGGGACTATTACAATGAGCAGTTCTTC CASSQEGDYYNEQFF TRBD2 NA TRBJ2-1 TRBV4-2
TGTGCCAGCAGCTTAGGGGGGGCGGCGAACATTCAGTACTTC CASSLGGAANIQYF NA NA TRBJ2-4 TRBV7-2
TGCAGCGTGCGGGGACAGAATAATCAGCCCCAGCATTTT CSVRGQNNQPQHF TRBD1 NA TRBJ1-5 TRBV29-1
TGTGCCAGCTCACCTGGAGCGGATAATTCACCCCTCCACTTT CASSPGADNSPLHF NA NA TRBJ1-6 TRBV18
TGTGCCAGCAGTTTAAAAGGTCGGGGGGCCGCGGGCTACACCTTC CASSLKGRGAAGYTF NA NA TRBJ1-2 TRBV28
TGTGCCTCGTCCGGACAGGTTATAGCGGGCTACACCTTC CASSGQVIAGYTF TRBD1 once TRBJ1-2 TRBV6-5
TGTGCCAGCAGGCCTCCGGGACTACCTTACTACAATGAGCAGTTCTTC CASRPPGLPYYNEQFF TRBD2 NA TRBJ2-1 TRBV28
TGTGCCAGCAGCTCTCGGGACTTCTTCTTTAATAATTCACCCCTCCACTTT CASSSRDFFFNNSPLHF NA NA TRBJ1-6 TRBV9
TGTGCCAGCAGCGTATTCGGTTCACCCCTCCACTTT CASSVFGSPLHF NA NA TRBJ1-6 TRBV6-5
TGTGCCAGCAGCTTAGGCCGCTCCCTCCCGCGGGCCACAGATACGCAGTATTTT CASSLGRSLPRATDTQYF NA NA TRBJ2-3 TRBV5-8
TGTGCCAGCAGTGGGCTCTCACAACTAGCCAAAAACATTCAGTACTTC CASSGLSQLAKNIQYF NA NA TRBJ2-4 TRBV6-1
TGTGCCAGCAGCTACACTGCCGGGACGAGGTCCGAGACCCAGTACTTC CASSYTAGTRSETQYF NA few TRBJ2-5 TRBV7-2
TGCAGCGCACGGACAGGGAACTATGGCTACACCTTC CSARTGNYGYTF TRBD1 NA TRBJ1-2 TRBV29-1
TGTGCCAGCAGCCCCTCTAGCGGGGGGGCATGGAGCACAGATACGCAGTATTTT CASSPSSGGAWSTDTQYF TRBD2 NA TRBJ2-3 TRBV3-1/TRBV3-2
TGTGCCAGCAGCCAAGGGCCGGGGGATGAAAAACTGTTTTTT CASSQGPGDEKLFF NA once TRBJ1-4 TRBV3-1/TRBV3-2
TGTGCCAGCAGCGTAATCCCCGGGACTAGCGGGGTGGATGAGCAGTTCTTC CASSVIPGTSGVDEQFF TRBD2 once TRBJ2-1 TRBV9
TGTGCCAGCAGTCTAGCGGGGGGCCGTTACAATGAGCAGTTCTTC CASSLAGGRYNEQFF TRBD2 NA TRBJ2-1 TRBV6-2/TRBV6-3
TGTGCCAGCAGCATTAGCCCCCCCGCGAACAGAATTGATGGCTACACCTTC CASSISPPANRIDGYTF NA NA TRBJ1-2 TRBV13
TGTGCCAGCTCACCACCTTGGACACCTGAAGCTTTCTTT CASSPPWTPEAFF NA NA TRBJ1-1 TRBV18
TGTGCCAGCAGCTTAGGGGACAGGGATTCCTGGGAAACAGATACGCAGTATTTT CASSLGDRDSWETDTQYF TRBD1 NA TRBJ2-3 TRBV7-6
TGTGCCTTGCGGGGGGGCTGGGAGACCCAGTACTTC CALRGGWETQYF TRBD2 NA TRBJ2-5 TRBV30
TGTGCCAGCAGTTTACGCAGGGGGGATGAACAGCCCCAGCATTTT CASSLRRGDEQPQHF TRBD1 NA TRBJ1-5 TRBV27
TGTGCCAGCAGCGTAGAGACTAGCGGGGGGCGGAGCACAGATACGCAGTATTTT CASSVETSGGRSTDTQYF TRBD2 NA TRBJ2-3 TRBV9